This is a list of T cell receptor beta chains from one sample in a study of Ad26.COV2.S vaccination and SARS-CoV-2 variants. Some clones are missing from TCRdb's copy, which holds only in-frame ones; the method was immunoSEQ multiplex PCR. The repertoire includes about 430,000 clones, around 90% of them detected once, and 12% sits in the top ten. The source material was peripheral blood, sampled in a trial of Ad26.COV2.S vaccine versus placebo. Source of these receptors: a person aged 18-65 years who received the Ad26.COV2.S COVID-19 vaccine or a placebo. CDR3s include the opening cysteine and the closing phenylalanine or tryptophan. The D gene is left open where the match is weak. Part of the rows lack a size; the others show once, few, many or a class for expanded clones.

v_call	j_call	d_call	clone_size	cdr3_aa	cdr3_nt
TRBV14	TRBJ2-2	NA	NA	CASSQTTGELFF	TGTGCCAGCAGCCAGACCACCGGGGAGCTGTTTTTT
TRBV6-5	TRBJ2-4	NA	NA	CASSYSGSSKNIQYF	TGTGCCAGCAGTTACTCAGGGTCCTCTAAAAACATTCAGTACTTC
TRBV5-1	TRBJ1-2	TRBD1	NA	CASSSSGQGGGYTF	TGCGCCAGCAGCAGTTCGGGACAGGGTGGAGGCTACACCTTC
TRBV4-2	TRBJ2-7	NA	NA	CASSQDRGYPSYEQYF	TGTGCCAGCAGCCAAGATCGGGGGTACCCCTCCTACGAGCAGTACTTC
TRBV7-3	TRBJ2-1	TRBD2	NA	CASSVDSGSDYNEQFF	TGTGCCAGCAGCGTTGATAGCGGGAGCGACTACAATGAGCAGTTCTTC
TRBV5-1	TRBJ1-2	NA	NA	CASSLSRALPRYGYTF	TGCGCCAGCAGCCTTAGCCGGGCCCTGCCCCGTTATGGCTACACCTTC
TRBV9	TRBJ1-2	TRBD1	few	CASSLQGQPYGYTF	TGTGCCAGCAGTCTACAGGGACAGCCCTATGGCTACACCTTC
TRBV5-1	TRBJ2-1	TRBD2	NA	CASSLYGTREYNEQFF	TGCGCCAGCAGCCTATACGGGACTAGAGAATACAATGAGCAGTTCTTC
TRBV30	TRBJ2-2	TRBD2	NA	CAWGAGVDTGELFF	TGTGCCTGGGGAGCGGGAGTTGACACCGGGGAGCTGTTTTTT
TRBV5-1	TRBJ2-7	NA	NA	CASSLEGPYNEQYF	TGCGCCAGCAGCTTGGAAGGGCCGTACAACGAGCAGTACTTC
TRBV6-6	TRBJ2-7	NA	NA	CASSYSSGIYEQYF	TGTGCCAGCAGTTACTCGTCAGGGATCTACGAGCAGTACTTC
TRBV9	TRBJ2-4	NA	NA	CASSVVGDIQYF	TGTGCCAGCAGCGTAGTTGGGGACATTCAGTACTTC
TRBV28	TRBJ2-7	NA	NA	CASSLSPYEQYF	TGTGCCAGCAGTTTATCCCCCTACGAGCAGTACTTC
TRBV2	TRBJ1-3	NA	NA	CASLDNYNTIYF	TGTGCCAGTTTAGACAATTACAACACCATATATTTT
TRBV3-1/TRBV3-2	TRBJ1-1	TRBD1	NA	CASSQDSGQGGLEAFF	TGTGCCAGCAGCCAAGATTCGGGACAGGGGGGACTTGAAGCTTTCTTT
TRBV2	TRBJ2-1	NA	NA	CASSERRVSYNEQFF	TGTGCCAGCAGTGAAAGGCGGGTCTCCTACAATGAGCAGTTCTTC
TRBV10-3	TRBJ2-2	NA	NA	CAISERTANTGELFF	TGTGCCATCAGTGAGCGGACAGCGAACACCGGGGAGCTGTTTTTT
TRBV27	TRBJ2-7	TRBD2	NA	CASSRWTSGPSYEQYF	TGTGCCAGCAGTCGATGGACTAGCGGGCCCTCCTACGAGCAGTACTTC
TRBV4-2	TRBJ2-2	TRBD2	NA	CASSQDSLAGVLDVGELFF	TGTGCCAGCAGCCAAGATTCCCTAGCGGGAGTACTAGACGTCGGGGAGCTGTTTTTT
TRBV28	TRBJ2-3	NA	NA	CASSREGEFLGTDTQYF	TGTGCCAGCAGCCGAGAAGGGGAGTTCTTAGGCACAGATACGCAGTATTTT
TRBV18	TRBJ2-2	NA	NA	CASSQTRVDTGELFF	TGTGCCAGCTCCCAGACCCGGGTCGACACCGGGGAGCTGTTTTTT
TRBV7-9	TRBJ1-5	NA	NA	CASSLWGQPQHF	TGTGCCAGCAGCTTATGGGGTCAGCCCCAGCATTTT
TRBV6-5	TRBJ1-5	NA	once	CASSVSGGGNQPQHF	TGTGCCAGCAGCGTCTCCGGAGGCGGCAATCAGCCCCAGCATTTT
TRBV5-8	TRBJ2-7	NA	NA	CASSLVSDYEQYF	TGTGCCAGCAGCTTGGTTTCAGACTACGAGCAGTACTTC
TRBV7-9	TRBJ2-2	NA	NA	CASSTRLTATAASTGELFF	TGTGCCAGCAGCACTAGATTGACAGCCACCGCCGCGAGCACCGGGGAGCTGTTTTTT
TRBV7-2	TRBJ1-2	NA	NA	CASSLGSMNGYTF	TGTGCCAGCAGCTTAGGGTCCATGAACGGCTACACCTTC
TRBV10-3	TRBJ2-2	TRBD1	few	CAISEEQGTGELFF	TGTGCCATCAGTGAAGAACAGGGGACCGGGGAGCTGTTTTTT
TRBV6-1	TRBJ1-2	NA	NA	CASSEAGQMYGYTF	TGTGCCAGCAGTGAAGCCGGACAGATGTATGGCTACACCTTC
TRBV5-4	TRBJ2-1	NA	NA	CASSAGLQVVDEQFF	TGTGCCAGCAGCGCGGGACTCCAAGTGGTCGATGAGCAGTTCTTC
TRBV27	TRBJ2-7	TRBD2	NA	CASSARTSGKYEQYF	TGTGCCAGCAGTGCCCGGACTAGCGGGAAGTACGAGCAGTACTTC
TRBV11-2	TRBJ2-3	NA	once	CASSLALTKTDTQYF	TGTGCCAGCAGCCTTGCGCTTACCAAGACAGATACGCAGTATTTT
TRBV6-2/TRBV6-3	TRBJ2-7	NA	NA	CASSSATGYEQYF	TGTGCCAGCAGTTCCGCGACAGGTTACGAGCAGTACTTC
TRBV6-5	TRBJ1-1	TRBD1	NA	CASSYGTGGQGTEAFF	TGTGCCAGCAGTTACGGGACAGGGGGTCAGGGCACTGAAGCTTTCTTT
TRBV6-5	TRBJ1-1	TRBD1	NA	CASSLSDRDEAFF	TGTGCCAGCAGTTTGTCGGACAGGGATGAAGCTTTCTTT
TRBV5-1	TRBJ2-5	TRBD2	NA	CASRTSGGPQETQYF	TGCGCCAGTAGAACTAGCGGAGGACCCCAAGAGACCCAGTACTTC
TRBV6-4	TRBJ2-1	NA	NA	CASREYESYNEQFF	TGTGCCAGCAGAGAGTACGAATCCTACAATGAGCAGTTCTTC
TRBV7-8	TRBJ1-3	NA	NA	CASSFRGAGNTIYF	TGTGCCAGCAGCTTTCGGGGAGCTGGAAACACCATATATTTT
TRBV12-3/TRBV12-4	TRBJ2-1	NA	NA	CASRTLRNEQFF	TGTGCCAGCCGGACTCTAAGAAATGAGCAGTTCTTC
TRBV10-3	TRBJ2-2	NA	NA	CAISEKRLGTGELFF	TGTGCCATCAGTGAGAAGCGCCTTGGCACCGGGGAGCTGTTTTTT
TRBV18	TRBJ2-2	TRBD1	NA	CASSPPMTGAGTGELFF	TGTGCCAGCTCACCACCCATGACAGGGGCGGGGACCGGGGAGCTGTTTTTT
TRBV30	TRBJ2-1	NA	NA	CAWSVRLNEQFF	TGTGCCTGGAGTGTACGTCTCAATGAGCAGTTCTTC
TRBV6-4	TRBJ2-7	NA	once	CASSDPFLRAEDSYEQYF	TGTGCCAGCAGTGACCCATTTTTAAGGGCCGAAGACTCCTACGAGCAGTACTTC
TRBV20-1	TRBJ2-7	NA	NA	CSASGLGPYEQYF	TGCAGTGCTAGTGGCCTAGGTCCCTACGAGCAGTACTTC
TRBV11-3	TRBJ2-7	TRBD1	NA	CASSLDLGTGVSGYEQYF	TGTGCCAGCAGCTTAGATCTGGGGACAGGGGTGAGTGGATACGAGCAGTACTTC
TRBV5-1	TRBJ2-5	TRBD2	NA	CASSPRAGAQETQYF	TGCGCCAGCAGCCCCCGAGCGGGGGCGCAAGAGACCCAGTACTTC
TRBV28	TRBJ2-7	TRBD2	once	CASSLGVRGLAVYEQYF	TGTGCCAGCAGTTTAGGTGTAAGGGGACTAGCGGTCTACGAGCAGTACTTC
TRBV2	TRBJ2-1	TRBD1	NA	CASSEGQGVTYNEQFF	TGTGCCAGCAGTGAAGGACAGGGGGTTACTTACAATGAGCAGTTCTTC
TRBV10-3	TRBJ1-2	TRBD1	NA	CAISGQGGRNYGYTF	TGTGCCATCAGTGGACAGGGTGGAAGAAACTATGGCTACACCTTC
TRBV19	TRBJ1-5	NA	NA	CASSTRPVDQPQHF	TGTGCCAGTAGTACCCGCCCGGTGGATCAGCCCCAGCATTTT
TRBV5-1	TRBJ1-3	NA	NA	CASSSDRGLGNTIYF	TGCGCCAGCAGCTCGGACCGGGGCCTAGGTAACACCATATATTTT
TRBV3-1/TRBV3-2	TRBJ2-3	NA	NA	CASSQEIQGRTDTQYF	TGTGCCAGCAGCCAGGAGATACAGGGCCGCACAGATACGCAGTATTTT
TRBV6-5	TRBJ1-1	TRBD1	NA	CASSSRTGGSGTEAFF	TGTGCCAGCAGTTCCCGGACAGGGGGCTCTGGAACTGAAGCTTTCTTT
TRBV6-5	TRBJ1-2	TRBD1	NA	CASTRRGPDYGYTF	TGTGCCAGCACCCGCAGGGGGCCCGACTATGGCTACACCTTC